The text below deals with one T cell receptor (beta chain). Its specificity is not known. The germline gives CDR1 SGHRS, CDR2 YFSETQ. The V gene lost 7 bases and the J gene lost 2 bases, with 20 bases spanning the gap. The CDR3 extends over 16 amino acids. The data were obtained in a study of blood T cells in healthy people across ages. PCR was performed a second time for about 6 to 11 cycles using a sample-barcoded 5' primer and a J-beta primer mix. From the 5' RACE reads, TCRdb called clonotypes with MiXCR, one entry per CDR3 protein. Of hundreds of thousands of distinct CDR3 sequences in the sample, roughly three fifths were seen once. Whole-study results and caveats: Naive and antigen-experienced cells were not separated, limiting conclusive comparison.

The rearrangement links TRBV5-1 to TRBJ2-3, with D tentatively TRBD1 (6 bases). The specimen sequenced was blood. The TCR sequence derives from a man aged 55 to 69 in good health. As DNA, the CDR3 is TGCGCCAGCTCACACCTACAGGGTGGGACCACAGATACGCAGTATTTT. Amino acid sequence: CASSHLQGGTTDTQYF.